The 18 T cell receptor beta chains listed next were all sequenced from one sample in a study of tumor and adjacent non-tumor tissue in lung cancer. This sample's RNA came from whole unsorted tissue. A modified ARM-PCR protocol with three rounds of nested PCR amplified TCRbeta. TCRdb used MiXCR to reprocess the multiplex PCR reads, holding one entry per CDR3 protein. The sample has over 110,000 distinct CDR3 sequences; approximately 66% are singletons. What was sequenced was lung tumor tissue. The receptors here all came from a man in his 60s with small cell lung cancer.

This clonotype has ten or more counts. The genes are TRBV6-1 and TRBJ2-7; D unclear. This CDR3 comprises 15 residues. The V end was cut by 0 bases, the J end by 0 bases, with 9 bases between. Germline-derived CDR1 and CDR2 are MNHNS and SASEGT. The CDR3 reads CASSEAVDFSYEQYF. For the CDR3, the DNA is TGTGCCAGCAGTGAAGCGGTAGATTTCTCCTACGAGCAGTACTTC.

In regard to this clonotype: This sequence may be a read error, since a much larger clone differs from it by one base. V gene TRBV20-1 combines with J gene TRBJ1-4, with D uncertain. Germline CDR1 is DFQATT and CDR2 is SNEGSKA (reference sequence). CDR3 length: 13 amino acids. With 5 bases removed from V and 7 bases from J, the gap between germline ends came to 14 bases. As DNA, the CDR3 is TGCAGTGCTCTAGACAAGGAAGCTGAAAAACTGTTTTTT. This translates into CSALDKEAEKLFF.

A remark on this clonotype: Germline is not matched at one junction end, which may reflect a read error. The J gene is TRBJ2-3, the V gene TRBV11-2, with D tentatively TRBD1 (5 bases). The CDR3 totals 15 residues. Germline loops: CDR1 SGHAT, CDR2 FQNNGV. CDR3 region: CTSSLRGRSADTQYF. The CDR3, as DNA: TGTACCAGCAGCTTAAGGGGAAGGAGCGCAGATACGCAGTATTTT.

Regarding this clonotype: A much more abundant neighbour one base away suggests this may be a read error. V is TRBV12-3 or TRBV12-4 and J is TRBJ2-3; 10 nucleotides line up with TRBD1. CDR3 length: 14 amino acids. The CDR3 nucleotides are TGTGCCAACAGTTTCTGGGACAGGGGAGATACGCAGTATTTT. Its protein is CANSFWDRGDTQYF.

At least ten counts were recorded for this clonotype. V gene TRBV20-1 combines with J gene TRBJ2-1; TRBD2 agrees at 13 bases. The germline V gene encodes CDR1 DFQATT and CDR2 SNEGSKA (reference sequence). The CDR3 is 18 residues long. CDR3 in amino acids: CYYTGLAGERGSYNEQFF. The CDR3 nucleotides are TGCTATTACACAGGACTAGCGGGAGAGAGGGGCTCCTACAATGAGCAGTTCTTC.

As DNA, the CDR3 is TGCGCCCCAGGGGGGACCCTCTACGAGCAGTACTTC. As protein: CAPGGTLYEQYF. The rearrangement uses TRBV4-1 and TRBJ2-7; D possibly corresponds to TRBD1 (7 bases). Trimming removed 11 bases at V and 3 bases at J, with 14 bases between. The germline gives CDR1 MGHRA, CDR2 YSYEKL. This CDR3 region has 12 residues.

This clonotype was found a few times. J is TRBJ1-4 and V is TRBV7-8, with a possible D match to TRBD1 (5 bases). Germline lookup yields CDR1 SGHVS and CDR2 FQNEAQ. The CDR3 spans 13 residues. The V end was cut by 8 bases, the J end by 3 bases, with 10 bases between. The CDR3 DNA reads TGTGCCAGCGGCCTACAGGCTAATGAAAAACTGTTTTTT. Amino acids: CASGLQANEKLFF. The variable domain in full, completed from reference TRBV7-8 and TRBJ1-4, reads GAGVSQSPRYKVAKRGQDVALRCDPISGHVSLFWYQQALGQGPEFLTYFQNEAQLDKSGLPSDRFFAERPEGSVSTLKIQRTQQEDSAVYLCASGLQANEKLFFGSGTQLSVL.

This clonotype was detected ten times or more. The genes are TRBV29-1 and TRBJ1-1, with no clear D. Looked up from germline, CDR1 is SQVTM and CDR2 is ANQGSEA. This CDR3 region has 13 residues. V dropped 3 bases and J dropped 5 bases, with 13 bases sitting between them. This chain's CDR3 is CSVEGRRRTEAFF. The CDR3 DNA reads as TGCAGCGTTGAGGGTCGAAGGAGGACTGAAGCTTTCTTT.

A note on this clonotype: One end of the junction varies from germline; a read error may be responsible. This rearrangement joins TRBV11-2 to TRBJ2-5; 9 nucleotides align to TRBD2. CDR3 length: 15 amino acids. Germline CDR1 is SGHAT and CDR2 is FQNNGV. CDR3 bases: TGTGCCAGCAGCTTAGTAGCGGGGGTACGAGAGACCCAGTATTTC. Translated, it gives CASSLVAGVRETQYF.

Worth noting for this clonotype: One junction end disagrees with the germline gene, perhaps due to a read error. This sequence joins TRBV6-1 and TRBJ2-7, with TRBD2 matching over 14 bases. This CDR3 contains 15 residues. Germline CDR1 is MNHNS and CDR2 is SASEGT. The CDR3: CASTLGTSGSYEQYF. DNA of the CDR3: TGTGCCAGCACTCTAGGGACTAGCGGGAGCTACGAACAGTACTTC.

Regarding this clonotype: Sequence at one end of the junction differs from germline and may be a read error. J is TRBJ2-1 and V is TRBV4-1; 9 nucleotides align to TRBD2. The CDR3 length is 15 residues. Germline V gene sequence: CDR1 MGHRA, CDR2 YSYEKL. The CDR3 is CASSQEGVAREGQAF. The CDR3 DNA reads TGCGCCAGCAGCCAAGAGGGAGTCGCGCGGGAGGGCCAGGCCTTC.

To note about this clonotype: A much larger clone lies a single base off, so this may be a read error. This chain connects TRBV20-1 to TRBJ1-1; 8 nucleotides line up with TRBD1. The V and J ends lost 4 bases and 10 bases, in that order; junction bases with no gene match: 5. Germline V gives CDR1 DFQATT, CDR2 SNEGSKA (reference sequence). The CDR3 covers 11 residues. The CDR3 reads CSATGQDRAFF. The CDR3 DNA follows: TGCAGTGCTACGGGACAGGACAGAGCTTTCTTT.

This clonotype was observed many times. The chain combines TRBV20-1 with TRBJ2-5; tentatively, D is TRBD2 (6 bases). This CDR3 comprises 16 residues. The V end lost 0 bases, the J end lost 2 bases, and 16 bases lay between the germline ends. The germline V gene encodes CDR1 DFQATT and CDR2 SNEGSKA (reference sequence). CDR3 region: CSARDWEDGSQETQYF. In DNA, the CDR3 is TGCAGTGCTAGAGATTGGGAGGACGGCAGTCAAGAGACCCAGTACTTC.

This clonotype has more than one count but fewer than ten. CDR3 sequence reads: CASSELAGLIDTQYF. In nucleotides, the CDR3 is TGTGCCAGCAGTGAACTAGCGGGTCTCATTGATACGCAGTATTTT. This chain links TRBV6-1 with TRBJ2-3, with 8 bases that match TRBD2. Trimming cost V 2 bases and J 6 bases; bases outside gene matches: 7. CDR1 and CDR2 from the germline V gene are MNHNS and SASEGT. This CDR3 comprises 15 residues.

This clonotype was detected a few times. The chain uses TRBV29-1 and TRBJ2-2; 7 nucleotides line up with TRBD1. From germline, CDR1 is SQVTM and CDR2 ANQGSEA. With 8 bases clipped from V and 4 bases from J, the junction kept 7 bases outside the gene matches. CDR3 size: 13 residues. CDR3: CSWSRGSTGELFF. CDR3 DNA sequence: TGCAGCTGGTCCAGGGGGAGCACCGGGGAGCTGTTTTTT.

This clonotype came up once. This clone may be a read error of a much larger clone one base away. The J gene is TRBJ2-7, the V gene TRBV21-1. TRBV21-1 is classified as a pseudogene. The CDR3 spans 15 residues. The CDR3, as DNA: TGTGCCAGCAGCAAAGCGGGAGACGGACCCTACGAGCAGTACGTC. This encodes CASSKAGDGPYEQYV.

In this sample, this clonotype turned up a few times. This chain uses TRBV7-9 with TRBJ1-6; D might be TRBD1 (5 bases). The CDR3 extends over 14 amino acids. Trimming shortened V by 5 bases and J by 8 bases, and 13 bases separated the two germline ends. Germline CDR1 is SEHNR and CDR2 is FQNEAQ (reference sequence). CDR3 nucleotide sequence: TGTGCCAGCAGCCCGTCGGGGCCTCATTCACCCCTCCACTTT. Translating it yields CASSPSGPHSPLHF.

As for this clonotype: One end of the junction fails to match germline, which may point to a read error. The chain links TRBV11-2 to TRBJ2-1; a weak D match, TRBD1 (5 bases). The CDR3 runs to 13 residues. Germline V CDR1 and CDR2: SGHAT, FQNNGV. CDR3 sequence: CVSSPRQYNEQSF. The CDR3 DNA reads as TGTGTCAGCAGCCCGAGACAGTACAATGAGCAGTCCTTC. Based on the CDR3 plus reference TRBV11-2 and TRBJ2-1, the full variable domain is EAGVAQSPRYKIIEKRQSVAFWCNPISGHATLYWYQQILGQGPKLLIQFQNNGVVDDSQLPKDRFSAERLKGVDSTLKIQPAKLEDSAVYLCVSSPRQYNEQSFGPGTRLTVL.